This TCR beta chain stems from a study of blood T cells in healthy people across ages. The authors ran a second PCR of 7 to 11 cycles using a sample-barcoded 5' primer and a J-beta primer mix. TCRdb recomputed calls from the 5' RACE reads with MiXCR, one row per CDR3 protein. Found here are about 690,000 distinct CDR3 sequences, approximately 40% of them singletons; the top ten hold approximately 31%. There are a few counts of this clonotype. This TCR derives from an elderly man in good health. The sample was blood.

CDR3 nucleotides: TGTGCCAGCAGCGCGACAGGATCCTACAATGAGCAGTTCTTC. Translation: CASSATGSYNEQFF. The V call is TRBV7-2, the J call TRBJ2-1; D possibly corresponds to TRBD1 (6 bases). Trimming left V 5 bases short and J 1 base short, with 9 bases between. Germline CDR1 SGHTA, CDR2 FQGNSA. CDR3 length: 14 residues.